The 21 T cell receptor beta chains in this list originate from one sample, sequenced in a study of T cells in narcolepsy. TCRdb keeps only in-frame clones here, not all; method: immunoSEQ multiplex PCR. The sample lists 25,000 to 35,000 clones, 79% occurring once. Sequenced material: memory (CD45RA-) CD4+ T cells from blood. These TCRs come from a human donor in good health.

The chain is built from TRBV2 and TRBJ1-4; the D is unclear. The CDR3 spans 15 residues. CDR1 is SNHLY and CDR2 is FYNNEI in the germline V gene. The V end lost 6 bases, the J end lost 1 base, and 12 bases lay between the germline ends. Here the CDR3 DNA reads TGTGCCAGCAGCCCTCGGAAGGGAACTAATGAAAAACTGTTTTTT. Its translation is CASSPRKGTNEKLFF.

The chain combines TRBV19 with TRBJ2-7, with D maybe TRBD2 (5 bases). The CDR3 is 13 amino acids. V dropped 9 bases and J dropped 13 bases, with 25 bases sitting between them. Germline V CDR1 and CDR2: LNHDA, SQIVND (reference sequence). CDR3 sequence: CASGLVGQSFTYF. CDR3 nucleotides: TGTGCCAGCGGACTTGTCGGTCAGTCCTTCACCTACTTC.

The chain has TRBV7-9 and TRBJ2-2, with a weak D call TRBD1 (6 bases). In germline, CDR1 is SEHNR, CDR2 FQNEAQ (reference sequence). V was shortened by 5 bases and J by 2 bases, with 12 bases between the two germline ends. The CDR3 loop spans 15 amino acids. The CDR3 coding sequence is TGTGCCAGCAGCAACAGGGCAGGAAACACCGGGGAGCTGTTTTTT. It specifies CASSNRAGNTGELFF.

By sample fraction, this clone is medium-sized. The V call is TRBV7-2, the J call TRBJ2-2, with D unresolved. CDR1 SGHTA and CDR2 FQGNSA come from the germline V gene. CDR3 length: 12 amino acids. Trimming removed 4 bases at V and 3 bases at J, with 3 bases between. This CDR3 is CASSSDTGELFF. Written as DNA, the CDR3 is TGTGCCAGCAGCTCCGACACCGGGGAGCTGTTTTTT.

Here the CDR3 reads CASKQGRSSYEQYF. CDR3 bases: TGTGCCAGCAAACAGGGCCGAAGCTCCTACGAGCAGTACTTC. This chain uses TRBV27 with TRBJ2-7; D possibly corresponds to TRBD1 (6 bases). Trimming cost V 7 bases and J 0 bases, with 13 bases left between them. CDR3 length: 14 amino acids. Per the germline V gene, CDR1 is MNHEY and CDR2 is SMNVEV (reference sequence).

J is TRBJ2-2 and V is TRBV11-3, with 7 bases that match TRBD1. Germline V gene lookup returns CDR1 SGHNT and CDR2 YENEEA. The V gene end was trimmed by 1 base and the J gene end by 0 bases; junction bases not matched to a gene: 5. The CDR3 spans 17 residues. For the CDR3, the DNA is TGTGCCAGCAGCTTAGGACAGGGTCGTACGAACACCGGGGAGCTGTTTTTT. This gives the protein CASSLGQGRTNTGELFF.

This clone has a handful of counts. The chain has TRBV30 and TRBJ1-1; no firm D call. CDR1 GTSNPN and CDR2 SVGIG come from the germline V gene (reference sequence). The V and J ends lost 3 bases and 4 bases respectively, with 6 bases between them. CDR3 length: 11 amino acids. This CDR3 reads CAWRIGTEAFF. Written as DNA, the CDR3 is TGTGCCTGGAGAATAGGCACTGAAGCTTTCTTT.

The sample holds one count of this clone. The V and J genes are TRBV7-2 and TRBJ2-3; D is uncertain. This CDR3 is 14 amino acids long. Trimming removed 3 bases from V and 6 bases from J, with 13 bases in between. CDR1 is SGHTA, CDR2 FQGNSA, per germline. Written as DNA, the CDR3 is TGTGCCAGCAGCTTCTCGGGCAGCAGGGATACGCAGTATTTT. Protein sequence: CASSFSGSRDTQYF.

The chain is built from TRBV6-1 and TRBJ1-1, with 7 positions matching TRBD1. V shed 5 bases, J shed 1 base, and the junction held 7 bases outside the gene matches. The CDR3 runs to 15 residues. The V gene's germline CDR1 is MNHNS and CDR2 SASEGT. The CDR3 sequence: CASSSPGGRNTEAFF. The CDR3 region has the DNA TGTGCCAGCAGTTCCCCAGGGGGAAGGAACACTGAAGCTTTCTTT.

V gene TRBV5-1 combines with J gene TRBJ2-3, with D uncertain. Germline CDR1 reads SGHRS; CDR2 reads YFSETQ. Trimming stripped 3 bases from V and 2 bases from J, with 10 bases between. This CDR3 has 14 amino acids. This chain's CDR3 is CASSSPDNTDTQYF. DNA for the CDR3: TGCGCCAGCAGCTCTCCCGATAACACAGATACGCAGTATTTT.

The chain has TRBV10-3 and TRBJ2-7; TRBD2 agrees at 11 bases. The CDR3 is made up of 15 amino acids. J lost 2 bases, V lost 2 bases, and 2 bases had no gene match. Per the germline V gene, CDR1 is ENHRY and CDR2 is SYGVKD. CDR3 nucleotides: TGTGCCATCAGTGAGGGACTAGCGGGCCCCTACGAGCAGTACTTC. Translation: CAISEGLAGPYEQYF.

The chain has TRBV6-5 and TRBJ2-5; a weak D match, TRBD2 (5 bases). The ends were cut back, 2 bases at V and 1 base at J, with 8 bases in the middle. The germline gives CDR1 MNHEY, CDR2 SVGAGI. CDR3 length: 14 amino acids. The CDR3 nucleotides are TGTGCCAGCAGTTACAAGCGGACCCAAGAGACCCAGTACTTC. As protein: CASSYKRTQETQYF.

In this sample, this clone turned up once. V is TRBV5-4 and J is TRBJ2-5; TRBD1 might be the D (5 bases). Trimming left V 4 bases short and J 2 bases short, with 21 bases between. The CDR3 is 17 residues long. Looked up from germline, CDR1 is SGHNT and CDR2 is YYREEE (reference sequence). In DNA form, the CDR3 reads TGTGCCAGCAGCCAAAAGACAGTCGCGTCGCCTCAAGAGACCCAGTACTTC. Its protein product is CASSQKTVASPQETQYF. Together with reference TRBV5-4 and TRBJ2-5, the CDR3 gives the full variable domain: ETGVTQSPTHLIKTRGQQVTLRCSSQSGHNTVSWYQQALGQGPQFIFQYYREEENGRGNFPPRFSGLQFPNYSSELNVNALELDDSALYLCASSQKTVASPQETQYFGPGTRLLVL.

This rearrangement joins TRBV20-1 to TRBJ2-5, with no clear D. Germline-derived CDR1 and CDR2 are DFQATT and SNEGSKA (reference sequence). V lost 5 bases and J 3 bases, leaving 4 bases between the germline ends. The CDR3 is 10 amino acids. CDR3 nucleotide sequence: TGCAGTGCTTCCAAAGAGACCCAGTACTTC. It encodes CSASKETQYF.

This clone has just one count. The gene calls are TRBV14 and TRBJ2-3, with 11 bases matching TRBD1. Trimming took 0 bases from V and 4 from J; bases not matched to a gene: 9. The germline V gene encodes CDR1 SGHDN and CDR2 FVKESK. The CDR3 contains 18 residues. The DNA for the CDR3 is TGTGCCAGCAGCCAAGACGTGGGACAGGGGGAAACCTCAGATACGCAGTATTTT. It encodes CASSQDVGQGETSDTQYF.

This clone showed up just a few times. The rearrangement links TRBV6-1 to TRBJ2-7; TRBD1 or TRBD2 may be the D gene (5 bases each). The CDR3 totals 15 residues. Trimming shortened V by 3 bases and J by 2 bases, and 14 bases separated the two germline ends. In germline, CDR1 is MNHNS, CDR2 SASEGT. The CDR3: CASSEWGRHTYEQYF. In DNA, the CDR3 is TGTGCCAGCAGTGAGTGGGGGAGACATACCTACGAGCAGTACTTC.

Written as DNA, the CDR3 is TGTGCCATCAGTGGGCTGGAACAGGGGGCGTCCAGGTTAAACGAGCAGTTCTTC. Protein sequence: CAISGLEQGASRLNEQFF. The chain employs TRBV10-3 and TRBJ2-1; 9 bases line up with TRBD1. The CDR3 extends over 18 amino acids. CDR1 is ENHRY and CDR2 is SYGVKD in the germline V gene. V lost 4 bases, J lost 10 bases, and 20 bases stayed unmatched.

This chain connects TRBV19 to TRBJ1-2; TRBD1 aligns across 9 bases. The CDR3 covers 12 residues. Germline V gene lookup returns CDR1 LNHDA and CDR2 SQIVND (reference sequence). J gave up 8 bases and V 11 bases, and 9 bases lay outside the gene matches. CDR3 in DNA: TGTGCCTCGGACAGGGGCGGGACAGGCTACACCTTC. This translates into CASDRGGTGYTF. Based on the CDR3 plus reference TRBV19 and TRBJ1-2, the full variable domain is DGGITQSPKYLFRKEGQNVTLSCEQNLNHDAMYWYRQDPGQGLRLIYYSQIVNDFQKGDIAEGYSVSREKKESFPLTVTSAQKNPTAFYLCASDRGGTGYTFGSGTRLTVV.

Comments on this clone: At one end the junction does not follow the germline gene, possibly because of a read error. The chain recombines TRBV5-1 with TRBJ2-3; D tentatively fits TRBD1 or TRBD2 (6 bases each). The CDR3 loop spans 13 amino acids. The V gene's germline CDR1 is SGHRS and CDR2 YFSETQ. CDR3 nucleotide sequence: TGTGCCAGCAGCCTGAATAGGGGGGACACGCAGTATTTT. Residues: CASSLNRGDTQYF. Combining the CDR3 with reference TRBV5-1 and TRBJ2-3 gives the whole variable domain KAGVTQTPRYLIKTRGQQVTLSCSPISGHRSVSWYQQTPGQGLQFLFEYFSETQRNKGNFPGRFSGRQFSNSRSEMNVSTLELGDSALYLCASSLNRGDTQYFGPGTRLTVL.

V usage is TRBV4-2 and J usage is TRBJ1-5, with D uncertain. V was trimmed by 1 base and J by 2 bases, leaving 21 bases between them. The CDR3 consists of 19 residues. Germline values: CDR1 LGHNA, CDR2 YNFKEQ. CDR3 residues: CASSQVNSGGGHGNQPQHF. The DNA of the CDR3 is TGTGCCAGCAGCCAAGTCAACAGCGGTGGTGGGCATGGCAATCAGCCCCAGCATTTT.

The rearrangement uses TRBV7-2 and TRBJ1-2; D is unclear. V shed 2 bases and J shed 10 bases, with 11 bases lying between them. Germline V gene data show CDR1 as SGHTA and CDR2 as FQGNSA. The CDR3 contains 12 residues. The CDR3 nucleotides are TGTGCCAGCAGCTTACCACAAAGGGCCTACACCTTC. Translation gives CASSLPQRAYTF.